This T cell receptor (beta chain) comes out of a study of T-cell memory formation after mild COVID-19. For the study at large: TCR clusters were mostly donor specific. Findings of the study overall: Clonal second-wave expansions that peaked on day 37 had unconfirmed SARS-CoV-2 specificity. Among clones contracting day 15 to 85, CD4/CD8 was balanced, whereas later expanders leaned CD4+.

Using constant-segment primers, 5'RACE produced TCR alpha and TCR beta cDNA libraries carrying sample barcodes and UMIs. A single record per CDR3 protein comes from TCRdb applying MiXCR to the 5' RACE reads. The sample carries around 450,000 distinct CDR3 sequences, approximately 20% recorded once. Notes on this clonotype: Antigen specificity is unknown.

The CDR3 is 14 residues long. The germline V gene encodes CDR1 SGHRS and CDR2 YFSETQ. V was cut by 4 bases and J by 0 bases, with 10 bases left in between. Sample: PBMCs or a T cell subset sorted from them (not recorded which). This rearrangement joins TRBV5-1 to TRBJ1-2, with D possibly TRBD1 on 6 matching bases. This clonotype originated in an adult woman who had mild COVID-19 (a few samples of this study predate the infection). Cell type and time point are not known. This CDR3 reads CASSPRGPNYGYTF. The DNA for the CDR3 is TGCGCCAGCAGCCCCCGGGGGCCTAACTATGGCTACACCTTC. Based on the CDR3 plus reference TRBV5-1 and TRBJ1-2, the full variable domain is KAGVTQTPRYLIKTRGQQVTLSCSPISGHRSVSWYQQTPGQGLQFLFEYFSETQRNKGNFPGRFSGRQFSNSRSEMNVSTLELGDSALYLCASSPRGPNYGYTFGSGTRLTVV.